This section outlines one T cell receptor beta chain sequence together with its context. The same CDR3 arises from other DNA sequences in this sample as well. The sample is drawn from a study of beta chain features in type 1 diabetes. On the study more broadly: Patients were similar to healthy donors in age and gender (as well as in cell yields). Examination of sorted cells across all samples involved approximately 100,000,000 cells.

Germline lookup yields CDR1 SGHTA and CDR2 FQGTGA. V shed 5 bases, J shed 4 bases, and the junction held 4 bases outside the gene matches. This CDR3 has 14 amino acids. On average, the one heparinised blood draw given by each donor was approximately 100 mL. Sequenced material consisted of expressed TCRB transcripts (all of the isolated RNA was reverse transcribed). Produced via immunoSEQ multiplex PCR; TCRdb's table is partial and in-frame only. The sample carries about 900,000 clones, about 17% recorded once. The V and J genes are TRBV7-3 and TRBJ2-1; 8 bases match TRBD2. Specimen: naive CD4+ T cells from blood. This clonotype originated in a woman aged 18 to 35 in good health. The CDR3 coding sequence is TGTGCCAGCAGCCCCGGGACTAGGTACAATGAGCAGTTCTTC. Amino acid sequence: CASSPGTRYNEQFF. The whole variable domain, remainder taken from reference TRBV7-3 and TRBJ2-1, is GAGVSQTPSNKVTEKGKYVELRCDPISGHTALYWYRQSLGQGPEFLIYFQGTGAADDSGLPNDRFFAVRPEGSVSTLKIQRTERGDSAVYLCASSPGTRYNEQFFGPGTRLTVL.